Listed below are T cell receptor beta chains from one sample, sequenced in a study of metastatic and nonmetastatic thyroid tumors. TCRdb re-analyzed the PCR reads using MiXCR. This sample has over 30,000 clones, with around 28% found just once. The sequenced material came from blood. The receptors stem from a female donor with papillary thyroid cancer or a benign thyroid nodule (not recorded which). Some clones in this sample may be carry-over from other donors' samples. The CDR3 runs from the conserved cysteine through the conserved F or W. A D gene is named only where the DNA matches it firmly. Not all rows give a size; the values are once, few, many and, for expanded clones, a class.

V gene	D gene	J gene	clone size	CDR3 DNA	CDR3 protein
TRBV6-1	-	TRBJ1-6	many	TGTGCCAGCAACGGACCTACAGGGACGAATTCACCCCTCCACTTT	CASNGPTGTNSPLHF
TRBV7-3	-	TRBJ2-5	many	TGTGCCAGCAGCTTAATGGGAGGGCCGGGGCAGGGGGCCCAGTACTTC	CASSLMGGPGQGAQYF
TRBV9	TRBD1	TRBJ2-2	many	TGTGCCAGCAGCGTAGGAGGGACAGCGAACACCGGGGAGCTGTTTTTT	CASSVGGTANTGELFF
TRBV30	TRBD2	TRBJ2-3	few	TGTGCCTGGAGTCGTGGACTAGGGAGCACAGATACGCAGTATTTT	CAWSRGLGSTDTQYF
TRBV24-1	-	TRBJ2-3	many	TGTGCCACCAGTTCCGACAGGGAGGGCACAGATACGCAGTATTTT	CATSSDREGTDTQYF
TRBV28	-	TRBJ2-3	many	TGTGCCAGCAGTCAAACGACCGGCACAGATACGCAGTATTTT	CASSQTTGTDTQYF
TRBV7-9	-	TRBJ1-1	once	TGTGCCAGCAGCTTTGGGCAGTTAGCGACTGAAGCTTTCTTT	CASSFGQLATEAFF
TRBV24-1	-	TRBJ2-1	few	TGTGCCACCAGTGATTTCTCCAGGGAGACTAATGAGCAGTTCTTC	CATSDFSRETNEQFF
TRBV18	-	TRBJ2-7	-	TGTGCCAGCTCACCCTCTACAGGGTTCGAGCAGTACTTC	CASSPSTGFEQYF
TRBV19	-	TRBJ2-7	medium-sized	TGTGCCAGTAGTCCAGGGACGGTCTACGAGCAGTACTTC	CASSPGTVYEQYF
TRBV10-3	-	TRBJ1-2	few	TGTGCCATCAGTCCCCAGGGGTACAGGTGGATGAGAGGCTACACCTTC	CAISPQGYRWMRGYTF
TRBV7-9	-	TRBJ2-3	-	TGTGCCAGCAGCGCCCAAGCAGATACGCAGTATTTT	CASSAQADTQYF
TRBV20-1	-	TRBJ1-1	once	TGCAGTGCCCCCGGGACGGGGGCCACTGAAGCTTTCTTT	CSAPGTGATEAFF
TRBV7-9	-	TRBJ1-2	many	TGTGCCAGCAGCTTATCGGGGCTTTGGAACTATGGCTACACCTTC	CASSLSGLWNYGYTF
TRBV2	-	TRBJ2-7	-	TGTGCCAGCCTTTTTACCTCCTACGAGCAGTACTTC	CASLFTSYEQYF
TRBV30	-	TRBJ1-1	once	TGTGCCGGAGGGCACGCGGTGAACTCTGAAGCTTTCTTT	CAGGHAVNSEAFF
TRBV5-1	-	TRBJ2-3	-	TGCGCCAGCAGTAGGGTGCAGGAAGATACGCAGTATTTT	CASSRVQEDTQYF
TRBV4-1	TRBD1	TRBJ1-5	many	TGCGCCAGCAGCCAACCTCCGGGACAGGGGGCCAATCAGCCCCAGCATTTT	CASSQPPGQGANQPQHF
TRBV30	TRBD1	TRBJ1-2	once	TGTGCCTGGAGTGAGGGACAGGACTATGGCTACACCTTC	CAWSEGQDYGYTF
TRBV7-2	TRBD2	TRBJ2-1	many	TGTGCCAGCACCGACTTCGGGAGCGGGAGGGTGAATGAGCAGTTCTTC	CASTDFGSGRVNEQFF
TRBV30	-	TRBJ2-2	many	TGTGCCTGGAGTGGGGCCTCCGGGGAGCTGTTTTTT	CAWSGASGELFF